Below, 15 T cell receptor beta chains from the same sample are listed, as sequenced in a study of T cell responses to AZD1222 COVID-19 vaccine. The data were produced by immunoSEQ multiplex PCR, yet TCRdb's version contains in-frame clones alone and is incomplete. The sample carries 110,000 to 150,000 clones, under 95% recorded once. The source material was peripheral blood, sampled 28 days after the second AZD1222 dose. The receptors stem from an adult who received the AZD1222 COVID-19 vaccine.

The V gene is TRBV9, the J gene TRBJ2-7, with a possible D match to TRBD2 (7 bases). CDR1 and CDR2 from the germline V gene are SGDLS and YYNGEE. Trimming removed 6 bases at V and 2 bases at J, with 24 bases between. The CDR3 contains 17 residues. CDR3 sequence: CASTLGGGPATPYEQYF. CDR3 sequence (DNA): TGTGCCAGCACCCTAGGGGGGGGGCCAGCGACCCCCTACGAGCAGTACTTC.

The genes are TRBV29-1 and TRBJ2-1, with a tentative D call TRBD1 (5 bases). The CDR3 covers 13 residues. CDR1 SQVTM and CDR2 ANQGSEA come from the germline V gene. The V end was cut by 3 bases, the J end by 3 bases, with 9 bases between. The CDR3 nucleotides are TGCAGCGTTGAGTACCAGGGCTACAATGAGCAGTTCTTC. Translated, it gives CSVEYQGYNEQFF.

DNA for the CDR3: TGTGCCAGCAGCCCCCGCGGGGTAGTCAATGAGCAGTTCTTC. This codes for CASSPRGVVNEQFF. The chain recombines TRBV28 with TRBJ2-1, with a possible D match to TRBD2 (6 bases). CDR3 length: 14 amino acids. The V end was cut by 6 bases, the J end by 6 bases, with 15 bases between. Germline V gene sequence: CDR1 MDHEN, CDR2 SYDVKM.

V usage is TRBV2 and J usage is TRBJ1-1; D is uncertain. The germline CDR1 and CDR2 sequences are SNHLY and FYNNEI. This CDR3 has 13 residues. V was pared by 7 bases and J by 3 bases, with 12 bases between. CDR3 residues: CASTAERDTEAFF. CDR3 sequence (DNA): TGTGCCAGCACGGCAGAAAGGGACACTGAAGCTTTCTTT.

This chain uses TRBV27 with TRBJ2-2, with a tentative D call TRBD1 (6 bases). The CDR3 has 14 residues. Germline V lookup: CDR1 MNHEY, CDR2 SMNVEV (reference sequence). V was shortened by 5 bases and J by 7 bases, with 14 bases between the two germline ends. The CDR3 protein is CASSVHRASGELFF. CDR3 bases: TGTGCCAGCAGTGTTCACAGGGCTAGCGGGGAGCTGTTTTTT.

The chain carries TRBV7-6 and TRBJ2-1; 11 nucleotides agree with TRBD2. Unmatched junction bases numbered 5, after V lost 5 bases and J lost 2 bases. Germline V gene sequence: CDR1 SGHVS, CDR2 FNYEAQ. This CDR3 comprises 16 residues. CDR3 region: CASSPMGLAAYNEQFF. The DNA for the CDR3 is TGTGCCAGCAGCCCAATGGGACTAGCGGCCTACAATGAGCAGTTCTTC.

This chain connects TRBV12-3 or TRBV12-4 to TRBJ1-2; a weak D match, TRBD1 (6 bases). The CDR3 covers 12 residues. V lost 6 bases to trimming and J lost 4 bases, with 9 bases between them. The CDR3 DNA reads TGTGCCAGCAGGATGACAGGCTATGGCTACACCTTC. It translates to CASRMTGYGYTF.

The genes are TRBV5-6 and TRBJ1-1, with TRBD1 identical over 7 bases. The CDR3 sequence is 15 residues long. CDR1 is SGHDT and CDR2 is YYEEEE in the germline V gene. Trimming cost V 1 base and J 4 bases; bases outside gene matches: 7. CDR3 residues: CASSLITGEGTEAFF. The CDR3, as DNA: TGTGCCAGCAGCTTGATAACAGGGGAGGGCACTGAAGCTTTCTTT.

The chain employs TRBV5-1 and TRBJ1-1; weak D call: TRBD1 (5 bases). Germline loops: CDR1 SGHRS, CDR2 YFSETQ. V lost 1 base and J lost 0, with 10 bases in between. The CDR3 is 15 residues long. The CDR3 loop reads CASSLFPGMNTEAFF. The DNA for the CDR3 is TGCGCCAGCAGCTTGTTTCCAGGGATGAACACTGAAGCTTTCTTT.

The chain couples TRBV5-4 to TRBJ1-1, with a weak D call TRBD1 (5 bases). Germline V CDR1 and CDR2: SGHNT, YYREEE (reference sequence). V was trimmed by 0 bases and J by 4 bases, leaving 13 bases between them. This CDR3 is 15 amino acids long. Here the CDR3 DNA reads TGTGCCAGCAGCTTGGTATCCAGGGCAGGCACTGAAGCTTTCTTT. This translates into CASSLVSRAGTEAFF.

Here the CDR3 DNA reads TGTGCCAGCAGTTACTCGATTGGGGAAACCTATGGCTACACCTTC. This gives the protein CASSYSIGETYGYTF. V gene TRBV6-5 combines with J gene TRBJ1-2, with D hard to call. The CDR3 contains 15 residues. Per the germline V gene, CDR1 is MNHEY and CDR2 is SVGAGI. Trimming pared 0 bases from V and 4 bases from J, leaving 12 bases between.

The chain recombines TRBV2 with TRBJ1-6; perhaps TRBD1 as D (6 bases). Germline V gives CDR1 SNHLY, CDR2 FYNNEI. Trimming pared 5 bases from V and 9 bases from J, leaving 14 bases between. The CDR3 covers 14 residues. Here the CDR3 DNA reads TGTGCCAGCAGTCCCGACGGAGGGGGTTCACCCCTCCACTTT. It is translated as CASSPDGGGSPLHF.

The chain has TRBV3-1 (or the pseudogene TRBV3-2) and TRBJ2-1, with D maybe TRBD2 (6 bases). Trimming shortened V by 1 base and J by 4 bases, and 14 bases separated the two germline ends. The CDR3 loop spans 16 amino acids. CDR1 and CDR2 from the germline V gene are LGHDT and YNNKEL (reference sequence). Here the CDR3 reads CASSQGGIAVYNEQFF. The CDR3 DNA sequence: TGTGCCAGCAGCCAAGGCGGAATAGCGGTTTACAATGAGCAGTTCTTC.

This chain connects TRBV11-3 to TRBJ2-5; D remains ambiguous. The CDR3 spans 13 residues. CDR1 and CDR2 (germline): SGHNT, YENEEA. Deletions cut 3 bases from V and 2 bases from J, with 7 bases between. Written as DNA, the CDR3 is TGTGCCAGCAGCTTGGACCAGCAAGAGACCCAGTACTTC. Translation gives CASSLDQQETQYF.

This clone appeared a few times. The CDR3 DNA reads as TGTGCCAGCAGCTTGGGGAGGGGCAGAATCAACTATGGCTACACCTTC. Translated, it gives CASSLGRGRINYGYTF. The chain links TRBV5-5 to TRBJ1-2; D might be TRBD1 (5 bases). The germline V and J ends were trimmed by 0 bases and 2 bases, with 14 bases remaining between them. The CDR3 loop spans 16 amino acids. Germline assignment: CDR1 SGHKS and CDR2 YYEKEE (reference sequence). Looking up the rest from reference TRBV5-5 and TRBJ1-2 gives the full variable domain: DAGVTQSPTHLIKTRGQQVTLRCSPISGHKSVSWYQQVLGQGPQFIFQYYEKEERGRGNFPDRFSARQFPNYSSELNVNALLLGDSALYLCASSLGRGRINYGYTFGSGTRLTVV.